This T cell receptor (beta chain) was sequenced in a study of kidney transplant recipient with SARS-CoV-2 infection. The CDR3 has 16 amino acids. Germline CDR1 is SGHDN and CDR2 is FVKESK. In TCRdb, the reads were re-called with MiXCR into one record per CDR3 protein. The sample gives approximately 250,000 distinct CDR3 sequences, around 26% of which show up once; roughly 7% is in the top ten. Notes on this clonotype: A much larger clone differs by one base, so this may be a read error.

The sample consisted of a blood sample, taken at baseline and between days 110 and 120 from a kidney transplant recipient. The receptor comes from a young adult male patient who had COVID-19 and was a kidney transplant recipient. Some T cells may have come from the graft donor. V and J are TRBV14 and TRBJ2-7; 7 bases align to TRBD1. The CDR3 loop is CASRPAGGLYSYKQYF. CDR3 bases: TGTGCCAGCAGACCTGCAGGGGGTCTCTATTCCTACAAGCAGTACTTC.